Listed below are T cell receptor beta chains from one sample, sequenced in a study of T cell changes during pregnancy in multiple sclerosis. TCRdb's copy holds only in-frame clones and misses some; the assay was immunoSEQ multiplex PCR. Of under 70,000 clones listed, roughly nine tenths are singletons. This specimen consisted of peripheral blood, obtained after pregnancy. All receptors come from a female donor in good health, enrolled as a control in a pregnancy study. The CDR3 runs from the conserved cysteine through the conserved F or W. D genes are given only for firm matches. The size field is filled for only some rows; it gives once, few, many or a size class.

V gene	clone size	J gene	D gene	CDR3 DNA	CDR3 protein
TRBV12-5	.	TRBJ1-5	TRBD1	TGTGCTAGTGGTTTGGTACAGGGGGCCAATCAGCCCCAGCATTTT	CASGLVQGANQPQHF
TRBV6-1	.	TRBJ1-2	TRBD1	TGTGCCAGCCTAGACAGGGACTCTAACTATGGCTACACCTTC	CASLDRDSNYGYTF
TRBV11-2	.	TRBJ2-7	.	TGTGCCAGCGGGGGACACCACTCCTACGAGCAGTACTTC	CASGGHHSYEQYF
TRBV10-3	.	TRBJ2-5	.	TGTGCCATCAGTGAGCGGGGGGCCGGGGAGACCCAGTACTTC	CAISERGAGETQYF
TRBV12-5	.	TRBJ2-3	.	TGTGCTAGTGGTTTGGTCCTCGAGGTACGCACAGATACGCAGTATTTT	CASGLVLEVRTDTQYF
TRBV6-5	.	TRBJ2-5	.	TGTGCCAGCAGCCCGACAGGGAGGGAGACCCAGTACTTC	CASSPTGRETQYF
TRBV11-3	.	TRBJ2-1	TRBD1	TGTGCCAGCAGCTTGTTCAGGGGGAGATCCTACAATGAGCAGTTCTTC	CASSLFRGRSYNEQFF
TRBV12-5	.	TRBJ1-6	.	TGTGCTAGTGGTACAGGGAATCCTAATTCACCCCTCCACTTT	CASGTGNPNSPLHF
TRBV7-3	.	TRBJ2-3	TRBD2	TGTGCCAGCAGCTTAAAGGCCCTAGCGGGGGGGCCCGCAGATACGCAGTATTTT	CASSLKALAGGPADTQYF
TRBV29-1	.	TRBJ1-1	TRBD1	TGCAGCGGTAACCTTGGGACAGGGGATTCTGCTTTCTTT	CSGNLGTGDSAFF
TRBV12-5	.	TRBJ2-7	TRBD2	TGTGCTAGTGTCCCCAGTGGAGCGGGGGCCTCCTACGAGCAGTACTTC	CASVPSGAGASYEQYF
TRBV27	.	TRBJ1-1	.	TGTGCCAGCAGTCCCACTTCCACTGAAGCTTTCTTT	CASSPTSTEAFF
TRBV7-9	.	TRBJ2-1	TRBD1	TGTGCCAGCGTGCGCGGGACAGGGAACAATGAGCAGTTCTTC	CASVRGTGNNEQFF
TRBV11-1	once	TRBJ2-7	TRBD2	TGTGCCAGCAGCTTAAGGACTAGCGGAACCTACGAGCAGTACTTC	CASSLRTSGTYEQYF
TRBV19	.	TRBJ2-7	TRBD2	TGTGCCAGTAGTCTCGGGGGGGCTGGATACGAGCAGTACTTC	CASSLGGAGYEQYF
TRBV27	.	TRBJ2-1	TRBD1	TGTGCCAGCAGTTCGACCGGGACAGATAGAAATGAGCAGTTCTTC	CASSSTGTDRNEQFF
TRBV2	.	TRBJ2-5	.	TGTGCCATCACGGGGGAAGAGACCCAGTACTTC	CAITGEETQYF
TRBV4-1	once	TRBJ2-2	TRBD1	TGCGCCAGCCGAAAAGGAACAGGGGTCACCGGGGAGCTGTTTTTT	CASRKGTGVTGELFF
TRBV5-4	.	TRBJ1-2	TRBD1	TGTGCCAGCAGCGACGCAGGGGGGAACTATGGCTACACCTTC	CASSDAGGNYGYTF
TRBV5-1	.	TRBJ2-1	TRBD2	TGCGCCAGCAGCATGAAGCGGGGGAGCTCCTACAATGAGCAGTTCTTC	CASSMKRGSSYNEQFF
TRBV11-2	.	TRBJ2-3	.	TGTGCCAGCAGCCTGGGCTTGGATACGCAGTATTTT	CASSLGLDTQYF
TRBV18	.	TRBJ2-7	TRBD1	TGTGCCAGCTCACCATGGCAGGGGGCTTCCTACGAGCAGTACTTC	CASSPWQGASYEQYF
TRBV4-3	few	TRBJ1-2	.	TGCGCCAGCAGCCAAGATCGGCAGGGGCCTAACTATGGCTACACCTTC	CASSQDRQGPNYGYTF
TRBV11-2	.	TRBJ2-5	TRBD2	TGTGCCAGCAGCCGAGACGGACTAGCGGGGGTCCTCCAAGAGACCCAGTACTTC	CASSRDGLAGVLQETQYF
TRBV7-2	.	TRBJ2-7	TRBD1	TGTGCCAGCAGCACGGGGACAGCCTACTCCTACGAGCAGTACTTC	CASSTGTAYSYEQYF
TRBV27	.	TRBJ2-1	.	TGTGCCAGCAGTTCTTCAGGGCCCAGCTCCTACAATGAGCAGTTCTTC	CASSSSGPSSYNEQFF
TRBV11-2	.	TRBJ2-1	.	TGTGCCAGCAGCTTAAAATGGGGGGCGGGGGCTACAGATGAGCAGTTCTTC	CASSLKWGAGATDEQFF
TRBV5-1	.	TRBJ1-1	.	TGCGCCAGCAGCCCCCGAAATGTGCGCGAAACTGAAGCTTTCTTT	CASSPRNVRETEAFF
TRBV9	.	TRBJ1-2	.	TGTGCCAGCAGCGTAGGACTTCTGGACTATGGCTACACCTTC	CASSVGLLDYGYTF